This T cell receptor (beta chain) emerged from a study of cytomegalovirus exposure and HLA in healthy donors. Study in general: Within an early data release were tens of millions of unique TCRs drawn from HLA-typed donors.

PCR primers comprised 60 Vbeta and 13 Jbeta primers. Clones were read by immunoSEQ multiplex PCR, and TCRdb kept only the in-frame ones, dropping some. The sample lists around 230,000 clones; 80% to 90% were seen once. Trimming took 4 bases from V and 4 from J; bases not matched to a gene: 6. CDR3 length: 14 amino acids. Germline V gene data show CDR1 as SGHRS and CDR2 as YFSETQ. This clone was counted only a few times. The antigen is not known. Study-wide points: TCR beta sequences reportedly predicted most subjects' HLA-A and HLA-B alleles accurately.

Sequencing used PBMCs. This chain links TRBV5-1 with TRBJ2-3, with 7 bases lining up with TRBD2. The receptor was derived from a girl aged 2-10 years in good health and CMV-seronegative. The CDR3 DNA reads TGCGCCAGCAGCGGGGAGGGCGGTTCAGATACGCAGTATTTT. This codes for CASSGEGGSDTQYF.